The text below deals with one TCR beta chain. Its antigen remains unidentified. These data belong to a study of OX40 agonist ivuxolimab in advanced cancers. At the level of the study: At doses from 0.01 to 10 mg/kg, patients were given intravenous ivuxolimab every 2 weeks. Patients were roughly 87% male with ages about 20 to 79, mean around 61. Patients with prior anti-PD-1, anti-PD-L1 or anti-CTLA-4 therapy were eligible; 40% had some. Overall study results and limits: Individuals who were partial responders at 0.1-3.0 mg/kg had clonal expansion that ranked among the lowest.

The assay was immunoSEQ multiplex PCR, and TCRdb's table has in-frame clones only and misses some. The data contain under 85,000 clones, 65% to 90% of them seen just once; the ten biggest clones take up around 3.2%. This TCR derives from an adult with an advanced solid tumor such as melanoma, head and neck, liver or kidney cancer. Sequencing used CD4+ or CD8+ T cells sorted from blood, obtained in a trial of the OX40 agonist ivuxolimab.

The CDR3 here is CASRRQGDAFF. Here the CDR3 DNA reads TGTGCCAGCAGACGACAGGGTGACGCTTTCTTT. This chain links TRBV6-5 with TRBJ1-1, with TRBD1 identical over 7 bases. V was clipped by 6 bases and J by 11 bases; unmatched bases: 6. The CDR3 sequence is 11 residues long. Germline V lookup: CDR1 MNHEY, CDR2 SVGAGI.